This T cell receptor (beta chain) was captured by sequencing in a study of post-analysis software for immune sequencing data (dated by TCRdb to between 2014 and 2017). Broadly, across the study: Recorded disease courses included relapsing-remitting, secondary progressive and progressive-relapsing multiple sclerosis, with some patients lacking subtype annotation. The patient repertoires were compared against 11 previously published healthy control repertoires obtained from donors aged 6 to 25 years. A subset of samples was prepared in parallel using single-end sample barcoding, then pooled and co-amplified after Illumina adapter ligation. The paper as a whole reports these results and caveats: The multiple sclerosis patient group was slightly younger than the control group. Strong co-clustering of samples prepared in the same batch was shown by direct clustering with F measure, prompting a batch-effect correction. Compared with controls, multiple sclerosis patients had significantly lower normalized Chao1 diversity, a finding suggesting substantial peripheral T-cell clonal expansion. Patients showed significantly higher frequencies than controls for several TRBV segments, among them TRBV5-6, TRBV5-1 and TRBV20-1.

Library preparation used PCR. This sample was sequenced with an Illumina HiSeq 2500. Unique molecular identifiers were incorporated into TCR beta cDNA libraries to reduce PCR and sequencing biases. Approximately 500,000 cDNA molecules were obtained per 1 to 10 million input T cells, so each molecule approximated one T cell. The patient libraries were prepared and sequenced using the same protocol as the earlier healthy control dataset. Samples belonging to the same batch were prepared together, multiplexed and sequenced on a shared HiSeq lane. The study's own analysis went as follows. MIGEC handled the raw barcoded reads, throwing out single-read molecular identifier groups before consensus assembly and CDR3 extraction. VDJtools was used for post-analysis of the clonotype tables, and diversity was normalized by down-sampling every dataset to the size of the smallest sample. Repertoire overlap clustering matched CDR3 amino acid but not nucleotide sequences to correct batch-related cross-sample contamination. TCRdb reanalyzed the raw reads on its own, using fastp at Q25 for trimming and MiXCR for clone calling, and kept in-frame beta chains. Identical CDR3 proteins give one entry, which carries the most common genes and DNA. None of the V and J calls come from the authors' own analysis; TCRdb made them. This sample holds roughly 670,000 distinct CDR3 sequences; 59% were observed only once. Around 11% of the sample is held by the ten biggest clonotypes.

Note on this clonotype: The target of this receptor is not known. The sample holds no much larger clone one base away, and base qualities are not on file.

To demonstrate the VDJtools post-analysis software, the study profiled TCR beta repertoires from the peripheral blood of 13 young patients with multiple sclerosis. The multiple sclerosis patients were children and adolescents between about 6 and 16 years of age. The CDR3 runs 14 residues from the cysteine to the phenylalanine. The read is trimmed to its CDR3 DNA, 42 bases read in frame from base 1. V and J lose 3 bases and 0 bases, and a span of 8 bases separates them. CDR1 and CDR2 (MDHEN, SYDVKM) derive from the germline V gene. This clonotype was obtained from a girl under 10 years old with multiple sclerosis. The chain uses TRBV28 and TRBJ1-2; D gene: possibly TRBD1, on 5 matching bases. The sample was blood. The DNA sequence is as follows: TGTGCCAGCAGTTTTAGGGGTACTAACTATGGCTACACCTTC. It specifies CASSFRGTNYGYTF.